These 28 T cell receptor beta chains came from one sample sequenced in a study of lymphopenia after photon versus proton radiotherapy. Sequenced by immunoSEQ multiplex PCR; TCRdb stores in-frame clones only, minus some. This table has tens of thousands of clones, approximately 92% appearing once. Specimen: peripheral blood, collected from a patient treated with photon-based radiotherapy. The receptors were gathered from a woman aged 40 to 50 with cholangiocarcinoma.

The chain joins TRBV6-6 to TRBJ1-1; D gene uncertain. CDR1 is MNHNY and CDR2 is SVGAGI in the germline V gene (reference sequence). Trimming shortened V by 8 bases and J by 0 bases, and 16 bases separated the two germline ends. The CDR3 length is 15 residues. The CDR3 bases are TGTGCCAGCTCGGGAGAGCGGCGGATGAACACTGAAGCTTTCTTT. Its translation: CASSGERRMNTEAFF.

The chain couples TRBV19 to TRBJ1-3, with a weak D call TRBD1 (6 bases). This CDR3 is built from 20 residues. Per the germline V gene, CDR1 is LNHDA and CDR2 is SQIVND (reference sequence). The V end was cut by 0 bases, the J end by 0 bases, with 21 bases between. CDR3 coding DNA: TGTGCCAGTAGTATAGATCCCCTCCCGGGACACCCATTCTCTGGAAACACCATATATTTT. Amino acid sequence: CASSIDPLPGHPFSGNTIYF.

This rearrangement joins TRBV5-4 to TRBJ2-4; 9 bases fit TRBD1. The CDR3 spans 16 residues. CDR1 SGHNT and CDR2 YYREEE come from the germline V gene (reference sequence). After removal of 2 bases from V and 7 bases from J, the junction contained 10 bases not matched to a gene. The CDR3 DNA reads TGTGCCAGCAGCTTTGGGACAGGGACTTTAAGTAACATTCAGTACTTC. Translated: CASSFGTGTLSNIQYF.

In DNA, the CDR3 is TGTGCCAGCAGTTACTCCCGTCGGACTGAAGCTTTCTTT. It codes for CASSYSRRTEAFF. The chain has TRBV6-5 and TRBJ1-1; no definite D call. The CDR3 extends over 13 amino acids. In germline, CDR1 is MNHEY, CDR2 SVGAGI. V was shortened by 0 bases and J by 5 bases, with 7 bases between the two germline ends.

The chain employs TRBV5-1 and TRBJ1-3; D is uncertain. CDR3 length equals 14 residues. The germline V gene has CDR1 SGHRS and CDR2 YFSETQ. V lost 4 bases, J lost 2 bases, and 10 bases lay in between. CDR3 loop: CASSQDGTGNTIYF. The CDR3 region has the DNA TGCGCCAGCAGCCAGGACGGAACTGGAAACACCATATATTTT.

CDR3 coding DNA: TGTGCCAGTAGTATGAACAGGGCGAACACCGGGGAGCTGTTTTTT. Translation: CASSMNRANTGELFF. The chain is built from TRBV19 and TRBJ2-2; possibly TRBD1 for D (6 bases). CDR3 size: 15 residues. Germline V CDR1 and CDR2: LNHDA, SQIVND (reference sequence). Trimming stripped 3 bases from V and 0 bases from J, with 8 bases between.

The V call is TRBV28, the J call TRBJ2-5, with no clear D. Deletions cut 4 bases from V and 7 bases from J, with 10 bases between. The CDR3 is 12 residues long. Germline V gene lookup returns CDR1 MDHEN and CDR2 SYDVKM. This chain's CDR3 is CASSSSAATQYF. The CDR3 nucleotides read TGTGCCAGCAGTTCTTCCGCGGCGACCCAGTACTTC.

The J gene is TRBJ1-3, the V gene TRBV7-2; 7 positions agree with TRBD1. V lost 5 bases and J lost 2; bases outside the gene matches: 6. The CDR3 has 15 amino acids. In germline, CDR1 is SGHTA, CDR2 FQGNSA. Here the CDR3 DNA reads TGTGCCAGCAGCAGACGACAGGGAGCTGGAAACACCATATATTTT. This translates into CASSRRQGAGNTIYF.

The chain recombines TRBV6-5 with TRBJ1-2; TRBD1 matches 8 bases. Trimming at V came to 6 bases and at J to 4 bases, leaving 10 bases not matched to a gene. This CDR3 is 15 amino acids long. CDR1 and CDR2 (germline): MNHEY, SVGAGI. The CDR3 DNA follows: TGTGCCAGCAGACCGCCGGGACAGGTGCTCTATGGCTACACCTTC. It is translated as CASRPPGQVLYGYTF.

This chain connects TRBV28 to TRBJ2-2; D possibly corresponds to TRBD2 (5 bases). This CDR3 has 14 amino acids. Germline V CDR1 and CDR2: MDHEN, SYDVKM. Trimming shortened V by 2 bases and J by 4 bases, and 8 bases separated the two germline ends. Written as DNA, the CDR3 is TGTGCCAGCAGTTTACGGGGTCCCACCGGGGAGCTGTTTTTT. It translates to CASSLRGPTGELFF. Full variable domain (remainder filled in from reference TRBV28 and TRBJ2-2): DVKVTQSSRYLVKRTGEKVFLECVQDMDHENMFWYRQDPGLGLRLIYFSYDVKMKEKGDIPEGYSVSREKKERFSLILESASTNQTSMYLCASSLRGPTGELFFGEGSRLTVL.

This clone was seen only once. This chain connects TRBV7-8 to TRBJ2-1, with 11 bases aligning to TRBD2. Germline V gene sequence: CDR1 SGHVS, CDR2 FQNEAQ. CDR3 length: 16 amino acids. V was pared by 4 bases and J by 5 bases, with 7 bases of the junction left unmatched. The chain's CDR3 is CASSSQLAGGNNEQFF. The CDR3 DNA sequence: TGTGCCAGCAGCTCACAGCTAGCGGGAGGCAACAATGAGCAGTTCTTC.

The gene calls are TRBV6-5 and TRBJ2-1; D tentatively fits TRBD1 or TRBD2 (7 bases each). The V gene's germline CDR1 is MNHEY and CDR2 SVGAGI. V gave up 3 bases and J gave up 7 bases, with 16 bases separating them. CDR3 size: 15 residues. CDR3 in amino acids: CASSYGQGGRNEQFF. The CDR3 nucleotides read TGTGCCAGCAGTTATGGGCAGGGGGGGAGGAATGAGCAGTTCTTC.

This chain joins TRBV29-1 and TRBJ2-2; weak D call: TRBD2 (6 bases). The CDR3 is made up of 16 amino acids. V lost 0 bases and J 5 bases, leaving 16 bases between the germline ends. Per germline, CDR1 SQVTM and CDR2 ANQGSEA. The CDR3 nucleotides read TGCAGCGTTGAAGATGGGGCGGCGGGGAGAACCGGGGAGCTGTTTTTT. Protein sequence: CSVEDGAAGRTGELFF.

CDR3 region: CASRQLAGGSTDTQYF. CDR3 in DNA: TGTGCCAGCAGGCAATTAGCGGGGGGGAGCACAGATACGCAGTATTTT. The J gene is TRBJ2-3, the V gene TRBV2; TRBD2 agrees at 11 bases. The CDR3 extends over 16 amino acids. Germline assignment: CDR1 SNHLY and CDR2 FYNNEI. Germline trimming cut 6 bases from V and 0 bases from J; bases unmatched to any gene: 5.

The chain's CDR3 is CASSPTTARSTEAFF. The CDR3 DNA is TGTGCCAGTAGTCCCACTACTGCCCGGAGCACTGAAGCTTTCTTT. The chain has TRBV19 and TRBJ1-1; D gene unclear. This CDR3 has 15 residues. Trimming stripped 5 bases from V and 4 bases from J, with 17 bases between. Germline values: CDR1 LNHDA, CDR2 SQIVND (reference sequence).

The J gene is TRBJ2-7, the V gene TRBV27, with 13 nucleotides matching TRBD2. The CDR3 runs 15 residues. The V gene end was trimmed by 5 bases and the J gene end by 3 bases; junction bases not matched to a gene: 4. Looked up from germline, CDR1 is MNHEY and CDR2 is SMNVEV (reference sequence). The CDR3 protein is CASSGRLAGGYEQYF. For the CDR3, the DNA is TGTGCCAGCAGTGGCAGACTAGCGGGAGGCTACGAGCAGTACTTC.

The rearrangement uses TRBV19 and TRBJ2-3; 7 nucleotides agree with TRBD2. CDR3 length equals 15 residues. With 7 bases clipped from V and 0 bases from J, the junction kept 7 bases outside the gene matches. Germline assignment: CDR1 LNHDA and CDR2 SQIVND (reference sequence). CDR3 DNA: TGTGCCAGTAAGATTGGAGCGGGGAGCACAGATACGCAGTATTTT. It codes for CASKIGAGSTDTQYF. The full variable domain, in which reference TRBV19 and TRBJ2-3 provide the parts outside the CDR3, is DGGITQSPKYLFRKEGQNVTLSCEQNLNHDAMYWYRQDPGQGLRLIYYSQIVNDFQKGDIAEGYSVSREKKESFPLTVTSAQKNPTAFYLCASKIGAGSTDTQYFGPGTRLTVL.

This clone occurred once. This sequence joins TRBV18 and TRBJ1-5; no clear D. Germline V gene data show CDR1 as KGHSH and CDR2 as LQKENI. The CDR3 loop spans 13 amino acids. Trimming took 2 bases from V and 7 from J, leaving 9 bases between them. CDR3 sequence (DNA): TGTGCCAGCTCACCAGGGGTAGACCAGCCCCAGCATTTT. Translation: CASSPGVDQPQHF.

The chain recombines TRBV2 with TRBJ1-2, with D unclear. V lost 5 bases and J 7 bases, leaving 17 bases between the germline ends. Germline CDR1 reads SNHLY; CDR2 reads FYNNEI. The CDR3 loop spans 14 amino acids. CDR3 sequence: CASSMRRAEAGYTF. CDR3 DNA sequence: TGTGCCAGCAGTATGCGGAGGGCAGAGGCTGGCTACACCTTC.

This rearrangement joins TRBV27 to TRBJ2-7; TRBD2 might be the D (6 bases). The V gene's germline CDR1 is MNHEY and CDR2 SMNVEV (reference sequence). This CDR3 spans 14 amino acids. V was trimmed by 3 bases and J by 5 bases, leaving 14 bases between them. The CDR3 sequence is CASSFSGSMDEQYF. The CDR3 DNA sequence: TGTGCCAGCAGTTTCTCCGGGAGCATGGACGAGCAGTACTTC.

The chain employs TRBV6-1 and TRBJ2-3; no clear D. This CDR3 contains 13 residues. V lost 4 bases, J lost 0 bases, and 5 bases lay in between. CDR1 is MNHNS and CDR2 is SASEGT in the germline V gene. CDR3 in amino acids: CASSGLSTDTQYF. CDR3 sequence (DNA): TGTGCCAGCAGTGGTTTAAGCACAGATACGCAGTATTTT.

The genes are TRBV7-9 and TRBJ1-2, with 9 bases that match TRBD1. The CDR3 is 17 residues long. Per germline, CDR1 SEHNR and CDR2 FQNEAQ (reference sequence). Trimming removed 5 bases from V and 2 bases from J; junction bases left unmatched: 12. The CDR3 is CASSARDRAYLNYGYTF. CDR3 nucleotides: TGTGCCAGCAGCGCCCGGGACAGGGCCTACTTGAACTATGGCTACACCTTC.

The CDR3: CSARDIGVSSGNTIYF. CDR3 DNA sequence: TGCAGCGCACGGGATATAGGGGTGAGCTCTGGAAACACCATATATTTT. The chain uses TRBV29-1 and TRBJ1-3, with TRBD1 as a possible D gene (5 bases). Germline loops: CDR1 SQVTM, CDR2 ANQGSEA. This CDR3 has 16 amino acids. V lost 7 bases and J 0 bases, leaving 19 bases between the germline ends.

The CDR3 reads CSVEGGAGGRETQYF. CDR3 nucleotide sequence: TGCAGCGTTGAAGGAGGAGCGGGGGGGCGGGAGACCCAGTACTTC. The chain combines TRBV29-1 with TRBJ2-5, with TRBD2 matching 10 bases. CDR1 SQVTM and CDR2 ANQGSEA come from the germline V gene. The J segment lost 5 bases and the V segment lost 1 base, leaving 7 bases of the junction unmatched. This CDR3 comprises 15 residues. The full variable domain, with the rest looked up from reference TRBV29-1 and TRBJ2-5, is SAVISQKPSRDICQRGTSLTIQCQVDSQVTMMFWYRQQPGQSLTLIATANQGSEATYESGFVIDKFPISRPNLTFSTLTVSNMSPEDSSIYLCSVEGGAGGRETQYFGPGTRLLVL.

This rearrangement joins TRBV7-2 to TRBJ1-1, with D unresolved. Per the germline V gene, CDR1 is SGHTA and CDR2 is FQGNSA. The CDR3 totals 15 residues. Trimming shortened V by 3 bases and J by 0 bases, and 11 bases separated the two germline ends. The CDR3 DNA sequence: TGTGCCAGCAGCTTTATAGAACGGCTGAACACTGAAGCTTTCTTT. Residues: CASSFIERLNTEAFF.

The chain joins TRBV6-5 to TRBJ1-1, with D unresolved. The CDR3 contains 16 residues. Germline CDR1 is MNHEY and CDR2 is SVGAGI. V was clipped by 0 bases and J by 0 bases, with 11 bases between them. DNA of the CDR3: TGTGCCAGCAGTTACTCGAATTACAAGATGAACACTGAAGCTTTCTTT. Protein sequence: CASSYSNYKMNTEAFF.

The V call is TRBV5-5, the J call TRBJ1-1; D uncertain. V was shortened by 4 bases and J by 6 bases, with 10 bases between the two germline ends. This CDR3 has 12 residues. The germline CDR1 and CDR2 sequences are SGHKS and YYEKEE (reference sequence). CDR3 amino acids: CASSRQVPEAFF. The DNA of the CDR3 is TGTGCCAGCAGCCGTCAAGTACCTGAAGCTTTCTTT.

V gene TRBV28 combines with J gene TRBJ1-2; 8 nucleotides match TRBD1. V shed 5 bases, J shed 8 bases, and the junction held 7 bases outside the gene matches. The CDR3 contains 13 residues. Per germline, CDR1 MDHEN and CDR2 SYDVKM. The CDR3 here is CASSPRTGLGYTF. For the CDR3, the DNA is TGTGCCAGCAGTCCGCGGACAGGGTTAGGCTACACCTTC.